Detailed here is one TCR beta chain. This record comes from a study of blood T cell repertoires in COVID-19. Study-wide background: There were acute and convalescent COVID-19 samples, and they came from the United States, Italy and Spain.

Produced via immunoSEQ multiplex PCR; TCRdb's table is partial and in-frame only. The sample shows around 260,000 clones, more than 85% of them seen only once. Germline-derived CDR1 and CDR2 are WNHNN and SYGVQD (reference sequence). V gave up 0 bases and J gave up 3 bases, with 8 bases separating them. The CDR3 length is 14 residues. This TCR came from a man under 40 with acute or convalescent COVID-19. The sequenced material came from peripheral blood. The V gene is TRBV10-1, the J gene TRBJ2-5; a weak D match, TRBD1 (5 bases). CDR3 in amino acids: CASSESTAKETQYF. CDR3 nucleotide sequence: TGCGCCAGCAGTGAGTCGACAGCTAAAGAGACCCAGTACTTC.